This TCR beta chain comes out of a study of OX40 agonist ivuxolimab in advanced cancers. Looking at the study overall: Among those enrolled, mean age was around 55 years (range roughly 23 to 85) and 75% to 90% were male. Broader study findings: Relative to CD4+ cells, CD8+ T cells on average had more expanded clones.

On this clone: The antigen remains undetermined.

CDR3 length: 12 residues. V was cut by 3 bases and J by 2 bases, with 5 bases left in between. Per germline, CDR1 SGHNT and CDR2 YYREEE (reference sequence). Systemic immunosuppression or autoimmune disease history was grounds to exclude patients. Generated by immunoSEQ multiplex PCR, the TCRdb table keeps only in-frame clones and is missing some. The repertoire consists of about 76,000 clones, with roughly 84% occurring once and the leading ten covering about 7%. This receptor was obtained from an adult with an advanced solid tumor such as melanoma, head and neck, liver or kidney cancer. Here the sequenced sample was CD4+ or CD8+ T cells sorted from blood, taken in a trial of the OX40 agonist ivuxolimab. This chain connects TRBV5-4 to TRBJ2-5; D is unclear. The CDR3 sequence: CASSSQQETQYF. CDR3 nucleotides: TGTGCCAGCAGCTCGCAACAAGAGACCCAGTACTTC.